This passage covers 16 T cell receptor beta chains from one sample sequenced in a study of T cells in Graves' hyperthyroidism and ophthalmopathy. There were TCR beta CDR3 regions amplified from RNA transcripts. Researchers ran a first-round RT-PCR on the TCR CDR3 using the HTBI primer set. TCRdb analysed the multiplex PCR reads with MiXCR anew, one entry per CDR3 protein. The table records roughly 580,000 distinct CDR3 sequences, approximately 15% of them present only once. The specimen sequenced was blood. The receptors come from a woman aged 25 to 45 with Graves' hyperthyroidism that later progressed to Graves' ophthalmopathy.

The sample holds many counts of this clonotype. The CDR3 nucleotides are TGTGCCAGCAGCGTAGCGCCCGGGGTACAAGAGACCCAGTACTTC. Translated, it gives CASSVAPGVQETQYF. The chain joins TRBV9 to TRBJ2-5, with D perhaps TRBD2 (5 bases). This CDR3 spans 15 amino acids. Germline loops: CDR1 SGDLS, CDR2 YYNGEE. V was pared by 0 bases and J by 2 bases, with 11 bases between.

Ten or more counts support this clonotype. The chain uses TRBV6-5 and TRBJ2-1, with TRBD1 matching over 8 bases. J gave up 8 bases and V 0 bases, and 6 bases lay outside the gene matches. Looked up from germline, CDR1 is MNHEY and CDR2 is SVGAGI. This CDR3 is built from 15 residues. The CDR3 here is CASSYSGDRIDEQFF. In nucleotides, the CDR3 is TGTGCCAGCAGTTACTCGGGGGACAGGATCGATGAGCAGTTCTTC.

This clonotype has ten or more counts. The germline gene is not matched at one end of the junction; a read error may be the cause. The chain carries TRBV20-1 and TRBJ1-5; no clear D. Germline V CDR1 and CDR2: DFQATT, SNEGSKA (reference sequence). This CDR3 spans 12 amino acids. CDR3 DNA: TGCAGCGCTAAGGCCCCTAATCAGCCCCAGCATTTT. Translated: CSAKAPNQPQHF.

The rearrangement joins TRBV5-5 to TRBJ2-3; TRBD2 might be the D (6 bases). The length of the CDR3 is 18 residues. Between the trimmed V and J ends, which lost 4 bases and 2 bases, there was a span of 23 bases. Germline CDR1 reads SGHKS; CDR2 reads YYEKEE (reference sequence). Here the CDR3 reads CASSPTHYTAGLTDTQYF. CDR3 sequence (DNA): TGTGCCAGCAGCCCTACACACTATACCGCGGGGCTCACAGATACGCAGTATTTT.

The rearrangement uses TRBV7-6 and TRBJ2-5; 14 bases map to TRBD2. V was clipped by 3 bases and J by 11 bases; unmatched bases: 5. This CDR3 comprises 14 residues. Germline V lookup: CDR1 SGHVS, CDR2 FNYEAQ. The CDR3 nucleotides are TGTGCCAGCAGCTTTCCGGGACTAGCGGGAGTTCAGTACTTC. Its translation: CASSFPGLAGVQYF.

This clonotype was seen repeatedly, ten times or more. V is TRBV13 and J is TRBJ2-7, with D perhaps matching TRBD1 (6 bases). The V end lost 3 bases, the J end lost 3 bases, and 15 bases lay between the germline ends. This CDR3 comprises 15 residues. Germline CDR1 PRHDT, CDR2 FYEKMQ (reference sequence). The CDR3, as DNA: TGTGCCAGCAGCTTGACCTCGGACAGATACTACGAGCAGTACTTC. It specifies CASSLTSDRYYEQYF.

The V call is TRBV10-3, the J call TRBJ1-3, with 8 bases identical to TRBD1. Unmatched junction bases numbered 10, after V lost 11 bases and J lost 7 bases. Germline CDR1 and CDR2: ENHRY and SYGVKD. The CDR3 contains 13 residues. The CDR3 spells CAARGQDFNTIYF. CDR3 bases: TGTGCCGCCCGGGGACAGGATTTTAACACCATATATTTT.

The table lists this clonotype with a few counts. The chain is built from TRBV25-1 and TRBJ2-7; 8 bases agree with TRBD1. With 4 bases clipped from V and 0 bases from J, the junction kept 5 bases outside the gene matches. Germline V lookup: CDR1 MGHDK, CDR2 SYGVNS. The CDR3 runs 15 residues. CDR3 DNA sequence: TGTGCCAGCAGTGGGGACAGGACGAGCTCCTACGAGCAGTACTTC. Encoded protein: CASSGDRTSSYEQYF.

This clonotype appeared many times. The V gene is TRBV7-9, the J gene TRBJ2-5; a weak D match, TRBD1 (6 bases). Trimming left V 3 bases short and J 5 bases short, with 13 bases between. Germline loops: CDR1 SEHNR, CDR2 FQNEAQ (reference sequence). The CDR3 totals 14 residues. CDR3 amino acids: CASSFTGIMETQYF. The CDR3 coding sequence is TGTGCCAGCAGCTTCACAGGGATCATGGAGACCCAGTACTTC.

There are many counts of this clonotype. The chain carries TRBV18 and TRBJ1-1, with D possibly TRBD1 on 6 matching bases. Germline-derived CDR1 and CDR2 are KGHSH and LQKENI. Trimming stripped 3 bases from V and 0 bases from J, with 17 bases between. This CDR3 has 17 residues. The CDR3 reads CASSPMIGQNMNTEAFF. For the CDR3, the DNA is TGTGCCAGCTCACCCATGATCGGACAGAACATGAACACTGAAGCTTTCTTT.

This clonotype was recorded at least ten times. The J gene is TRBJ2-7, the V gene TRBV4-3; D not resolved. Per the germline V gene, CDR1 is LGHNA and CDR2 is YSLEER. V lost 0 bases and J lost 3, with 12 bases in between. This CDR3 comprises 15 residues. For the CDR3, the DNA is TGCGCCAGCAGCCAAGATCGAGGCGTCCACTACGAGCAGTACTTC. It codes for CASSQDRGVHYEQYF.

Details on this clonotype: Possible read error: a much larger clone is one base away. CDR3 region: CASSFPSSEDSYEQYF. DNA for the CDR3: TGTGCCAGCAGTTTCCCTTCTAGCGAAGACAGCTACGAGCAGTACTTC. The chain is built from TRBV12-3 or TRBV12-4 and TRBJ2-7; a possible D gene is TRBD2 (6 bases). Trimming took off 3 bases at V and 3 bases at J, with 18 bases between the two ends. This CDR3 has 16 amino acids.

This clonotype has ten or more counts. V and J are TRBV7-2 and TRBJ2-7; the match to TRBD2 covers 7 bases. Germline loops: CDR1 SGHTA, CDR2 FQGNSA. With 1 base clipped from V and 4 bases from J, the junction kept 7 bases outside the gene matches. The CDR3 is 15 residues long. CDR3 in amino acids: CASSLGGSTFYEQYF. The CDR3 DNA follows: TGTGCCAGCAGCTTAGGCGGGAGCACCTTTTACGAGCAGTACTTC. The complete variable domain, with remaining parts taken from reference TRBV7-2 and TRBJ2-7, reads GAGVSQSPSNKVTEKGKDVELRCDPISGHTALYWYRQSLGQGLEFLIYFQGNSAPDKSGLPSDRFSAERTGGSVSTLTIQRTQQEDSAVYLCASSLGGSTFYEQYFGPGTRLTVT.

This clonotype occurred many times. This rearrangement joins TRBV30 to TRBJ2-1, with TRBD2 identical over 9 bases. The CDR3 sequence is 16 residues long. CDR1 is GTSNPN and CDR2 is SVGIG in the germline V gene (reference sequence). The J segment lost 7 bases and the V segment lost 1 base, leaving 11 bases of the junction unmatched. The CDR3 region has the DNA TGTGCCTGGAGTGGGGGTAGCGGGAGTCCCCATAATGAGCAGTTCTTC. It encodes CAWSGGSGSPHNEQFF.

This chain links TRBV2 with TRBJ2-5; possibly TRBD1 for D (6 bases). V lost 6 bases and J lost 3, with 11 bases in between. The CDR3 is made up of 13 amino acids. Germline V gene data show CDR1 as SNHLY and CDR2 as FYNNEI. The CDR3 coding sequence is TGTGCCAGCAGGGACACAGGGAAAGAGACCCAGTACTTC. Its protein product is CASRDTGKETQYF.

This clonotype was recorded at least ten times. The rearrangement links TRBV6-1 to TRBJ2-3; no clear D gene. V shed 8 bases and J shed 2 bases, with 11 bases lying between them. The CDR3 extends over 13 amino acids. From germline, CDR1 is MNHNS and CDR2 SASEGT. As DNA, the CDR3 is TGTGCCAGCGGAGTTGGGATCACAGATACGCAGTATTTT. Its protein is CASGVGITDTQYF.